The clone carrying this T cell receptor (beta chain) was seen a few times. This entry is derived from a study of blood T cell repertoires in COVID-19. Only in-frame clones appear in the TCRdb table, and some are missing; sequencing was by immunoSEQ multiplex PCR. The repertoire consists of roughly 190,000 clones, with roughly nine tenths occurring once and the leading ten covering about 1%. The sequence derives from a man aged 30-40 years with acute or convalescent COVID-19. The material sequenced was peripheral blood.

The CDR3 loop reads CANSEGVNQPQHF. In DNA, the CDR3 is TGTGCCAACTCAGAGGGGGTTAATCAGCCCCAGCATTTT. The chain has TRBV28 and TRBJ1-5; the D gene is possibly TRBD1 (6 bases). CDR1 MDHEN and CDR2 SYDVKM come from the germline V gene. Trimming removed 10 bases from V and 4 bases from J, with 14 bases in between. This CDR3 comprises 13 residues.